This T cell receptor (beta chain) is from a study of cytomegalovirus exposure and HLA in healthy donors. Study as a whole: In terms of ancestry, the Caucasian-associated cluster contained more than 65% of the 398 genotyped donors.

With regard to this clone: Its antigen remains unknown.

Germline CDR1 is MGHRA and CDR2 is YSYEKL. V shed 0 bases and J shed 0 bases, with 11 bases lying between them. The CDR3 loop spans 16 amino acids. Study-level points and caveats: Testing in vitro showed three CMV-associated chains specific for CMV antigens. Among the sequence variants, a highly shared cluster was likely an artifact of sequencing. Because they were indistinguishable, some V segments, including TRBV6-2 and TRBV6-3, were excluded.

Vbeta (60) and Jbeta (13) primers were used in the PCR. TCRdb's table, derived via immunoSEQ multiplex PCR, lists solely in-frame clones and lacks some. The table lists about 96,000 clones. This receptor was obtained from a woman in her 30s in good health and CMV-seronegative. Sequenced input: PBMCs. The chain uses TRBV4-1 and TRBJ2-5; no reliable D call. This chain's CDR3 is CASSQELTVYQETQYF. In nucleotides, the CDR3 is TGCGCCAGCAGCCAAGAATTAACAGTGTACCAAGAGACCCAGTACTTC.